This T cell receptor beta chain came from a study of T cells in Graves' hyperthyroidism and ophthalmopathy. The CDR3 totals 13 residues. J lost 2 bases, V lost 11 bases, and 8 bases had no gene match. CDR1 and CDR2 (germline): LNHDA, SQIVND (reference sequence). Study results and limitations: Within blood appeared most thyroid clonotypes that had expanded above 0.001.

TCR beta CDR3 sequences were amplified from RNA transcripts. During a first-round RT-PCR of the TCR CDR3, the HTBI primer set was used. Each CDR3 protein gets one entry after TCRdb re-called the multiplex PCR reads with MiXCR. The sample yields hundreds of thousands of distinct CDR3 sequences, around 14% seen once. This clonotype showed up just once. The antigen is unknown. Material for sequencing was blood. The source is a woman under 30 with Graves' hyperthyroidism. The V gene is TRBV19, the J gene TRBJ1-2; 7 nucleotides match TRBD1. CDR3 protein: CASQRGGNYGYTF. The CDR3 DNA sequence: TGTGCCTCCCAGCGAGGGGGCAACTATGGCTACACCTTC.